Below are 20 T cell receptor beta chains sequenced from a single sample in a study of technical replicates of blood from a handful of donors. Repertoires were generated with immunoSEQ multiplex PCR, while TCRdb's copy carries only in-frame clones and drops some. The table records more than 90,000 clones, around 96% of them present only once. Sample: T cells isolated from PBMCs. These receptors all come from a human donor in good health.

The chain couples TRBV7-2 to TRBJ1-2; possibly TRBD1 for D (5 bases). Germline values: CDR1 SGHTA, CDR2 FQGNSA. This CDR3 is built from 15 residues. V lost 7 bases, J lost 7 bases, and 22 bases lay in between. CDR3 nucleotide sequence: TGTGCCAGCACTAAACTGGACATTCGGCCCACTGGCTACACCTTC. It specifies CASTKLDIRPTGYTF. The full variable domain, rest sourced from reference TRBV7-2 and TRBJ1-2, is GAGVSQSPSNKVTEKGKDVELRCDPISGHTALYWYRQSLGQGLEFLIYFQGNSAPDKSGLPSDRFSAERTGGSVSTLTIQRTQQEDSAVYLCASTKLDIRPTGYTFGSGTRLTVV.

The CDR3, as DNA: TGTGCCAACAAATATTGGGGACAGTTGAATCAGCCCCAGCATTTT. As protein: CANKYWGQLNQPQHF. The chain has TRBV6-4 and TRBJ1-5; 7 bases are a match to TRBD1. The CDR3 spans 15 residues. Per germline, CDR1 MRHNA and CDR2 SNTAGT. The ends lost 10 bases at V and 4 bases at J; junction bases unmatched: 13.

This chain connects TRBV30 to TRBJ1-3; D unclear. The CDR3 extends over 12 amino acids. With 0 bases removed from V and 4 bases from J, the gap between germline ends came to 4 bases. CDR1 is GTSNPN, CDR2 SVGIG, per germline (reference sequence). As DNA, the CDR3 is TGTGCCTGGAGTGTACAGGGAAACACCATATATTTT. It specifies CAWSVQGNTIYF.

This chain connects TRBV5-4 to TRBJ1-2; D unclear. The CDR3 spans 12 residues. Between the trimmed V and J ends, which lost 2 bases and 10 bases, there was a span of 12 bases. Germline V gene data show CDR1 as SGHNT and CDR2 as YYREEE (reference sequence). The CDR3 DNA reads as TGTGCCAGCAGCTTTGTACAGCTGGACTACACCTTC. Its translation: CASSFVQLDYTF.

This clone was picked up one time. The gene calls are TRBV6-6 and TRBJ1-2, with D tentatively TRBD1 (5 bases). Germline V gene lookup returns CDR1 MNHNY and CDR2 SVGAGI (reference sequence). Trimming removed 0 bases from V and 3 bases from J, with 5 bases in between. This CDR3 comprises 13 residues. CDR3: CASSYSRDYGYTF. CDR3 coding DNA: TGTGCCAGCAGTTACTCCAGGGACTATGGCTACACCTTC.

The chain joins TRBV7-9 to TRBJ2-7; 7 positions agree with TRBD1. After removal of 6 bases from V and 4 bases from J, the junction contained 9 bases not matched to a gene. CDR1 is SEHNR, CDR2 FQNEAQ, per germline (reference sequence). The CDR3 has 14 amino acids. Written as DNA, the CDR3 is TGTGCCAGCAGGCTAGACAGGGCCGTTTACGAGCAGTACTTC. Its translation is CASRLDRAVYEQYF. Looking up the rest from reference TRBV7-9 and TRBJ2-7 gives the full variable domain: DTGVSQNPRHKITKRGQNVTFRCDPISEHNRLYWYRQTLGQGPEFLTYFQNEAQLEKSRLLSDRFSAERPKGSFSTLEIQRTEQGDSAMYLCASRLDRAVYEQYFGPGTRLTVT.

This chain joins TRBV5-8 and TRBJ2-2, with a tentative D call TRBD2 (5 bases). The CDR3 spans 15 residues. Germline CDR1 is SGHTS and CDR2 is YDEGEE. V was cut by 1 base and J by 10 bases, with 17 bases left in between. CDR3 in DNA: TGTGCCAGCAGCTTGACGCCTCCGGGATCGGAGGAGCTGTTTTTT. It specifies CASSLTPPGSEELFF.

This CDR3 is CASSSSYGYTF. The CDR3 bases are TGTGCCAGCAGTTCCAGCTATGGCTACACCTTC. J is TRBJ1-2 and V is TRBV6-6; D unclear. CDR3 length: 11 residues. CDR1 is MNHNY, CDR2 SVGAGI, per germline (reference sequence). The V and J ends lost 4 bases and 4 bases respectively, with 4 bases between them.

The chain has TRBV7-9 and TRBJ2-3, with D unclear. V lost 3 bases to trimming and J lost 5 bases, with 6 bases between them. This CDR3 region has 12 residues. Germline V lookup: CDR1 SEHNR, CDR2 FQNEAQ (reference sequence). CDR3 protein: CASSLLGDTQYF. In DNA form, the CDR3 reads TGTGCCAGCAGCTTGCTCGGAGATACGCAGTATTTT.

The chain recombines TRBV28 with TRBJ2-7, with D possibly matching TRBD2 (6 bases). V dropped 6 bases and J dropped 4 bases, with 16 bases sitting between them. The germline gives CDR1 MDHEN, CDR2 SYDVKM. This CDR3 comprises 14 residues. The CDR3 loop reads CASSLGLMEYEQYF. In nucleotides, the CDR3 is TGTGCCAGCAGCTTGGGACTTATGGAATACGAGCAGTACTTC.

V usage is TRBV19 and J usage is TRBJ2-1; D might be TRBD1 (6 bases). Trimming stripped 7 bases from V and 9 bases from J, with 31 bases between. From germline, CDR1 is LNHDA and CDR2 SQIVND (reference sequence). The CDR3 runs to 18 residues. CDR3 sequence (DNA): TGTGCCAGTAAAAAGGCAGGGGATCAATTAGTTTCGACCTCTGAGCAGTTCTTC. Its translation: CASKKAGDQLVSTSEQFF.

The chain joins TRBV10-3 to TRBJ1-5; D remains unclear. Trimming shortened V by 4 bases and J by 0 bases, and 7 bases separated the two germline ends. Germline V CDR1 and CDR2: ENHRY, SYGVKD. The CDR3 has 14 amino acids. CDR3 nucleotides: TGTGCCATCAGTGGGGAGGATAGCAATCAGCCCCAGCATTTT. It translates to CAISGEDSNQPQHF.

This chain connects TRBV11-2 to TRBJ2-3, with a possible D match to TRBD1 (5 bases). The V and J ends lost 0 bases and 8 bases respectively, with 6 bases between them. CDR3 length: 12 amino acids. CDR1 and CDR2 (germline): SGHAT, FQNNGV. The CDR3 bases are TGTGCCAGCAGCTTAGATCAGGGTACGCAGTATTTT. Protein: CASSLDQGTQYF.

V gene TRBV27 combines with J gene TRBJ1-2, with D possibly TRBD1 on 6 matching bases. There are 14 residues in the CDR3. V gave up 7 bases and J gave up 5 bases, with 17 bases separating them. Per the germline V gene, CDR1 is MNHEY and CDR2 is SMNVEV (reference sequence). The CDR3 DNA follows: TGTGCCAGCACCACCCGGGGGGGCTTGTATGGCTACACCTTC. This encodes CASTTRGGLYGYTF.

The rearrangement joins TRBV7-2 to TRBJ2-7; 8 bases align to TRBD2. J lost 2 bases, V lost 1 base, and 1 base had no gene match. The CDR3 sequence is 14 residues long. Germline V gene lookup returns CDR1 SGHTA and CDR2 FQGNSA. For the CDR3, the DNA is TGTGCCAGCAGCTTAGAGGGACTAGCCTACGAGCAGTACTTC. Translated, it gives CASSLEGLAYEQYF.

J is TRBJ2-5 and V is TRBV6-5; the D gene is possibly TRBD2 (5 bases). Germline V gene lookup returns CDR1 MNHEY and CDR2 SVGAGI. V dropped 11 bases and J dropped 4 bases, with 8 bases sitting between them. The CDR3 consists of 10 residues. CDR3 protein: CASRGETQYF. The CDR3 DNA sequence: TGTGCCTCCCGGGGAGAGACCCAGTACTTC.

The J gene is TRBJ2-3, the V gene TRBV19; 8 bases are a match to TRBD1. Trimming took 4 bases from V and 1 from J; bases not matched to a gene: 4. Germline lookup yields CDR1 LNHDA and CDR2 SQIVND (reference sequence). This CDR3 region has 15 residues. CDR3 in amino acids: CASSKETGGTDTQYF. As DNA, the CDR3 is TGTGCCAGTAGTAAGGAGACAGGGGGCACAGATACGCAGTATTTT.

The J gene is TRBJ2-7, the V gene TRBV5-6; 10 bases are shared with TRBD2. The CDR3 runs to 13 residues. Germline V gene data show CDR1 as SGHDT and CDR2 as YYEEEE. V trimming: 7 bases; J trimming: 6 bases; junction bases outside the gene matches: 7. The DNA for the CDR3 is TGTGCCAGCGGTAGCGGGGGGCGCCCCGAGCAGTACTTC. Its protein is CASGSGGRPEQYF. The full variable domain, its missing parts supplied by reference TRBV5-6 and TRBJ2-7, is DAGVTQSPTHLIKTRGQQVTLRCSPKSGHDTVSWYQQALGQGPQFIFQYYEEEERQRGNFPDRFSGHQFPNYSSELNVNALLLGDSALYLCASGSGGRPEQYFGPGTRLTVT.

For the CDR3, the DNA is TGTGCCAGTAGTATAGGTACTCTCGGACTAGCGGGAGTTGTGCAGTACTTC. It encodes CASSIGTLGLAGVVQYF. V is TRBV19 and J is TRBJ2-7, with 13 nucleotides matching TRBD2. The CDR3 totals 17 residues. The junction had 12 bases not matched to a gene; V was cut back by 1 base and J by 9 bases. CDR1 and CDR2 (germline): LNHDA, SQIVND (reference sequence).

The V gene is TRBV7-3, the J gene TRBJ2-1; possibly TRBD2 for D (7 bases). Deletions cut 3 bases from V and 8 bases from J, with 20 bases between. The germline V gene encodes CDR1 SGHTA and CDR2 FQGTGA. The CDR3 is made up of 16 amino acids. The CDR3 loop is CASSFNGRGGMDEQFF. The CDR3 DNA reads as TGTGCCAGCAGCTTCAATGGGAGGGGGGGTATGGATGAGCAGTTCTTC. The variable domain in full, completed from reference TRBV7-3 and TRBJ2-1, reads GAGVSQTPSNKVTEKGKYVELRCDPISGHTALYWYRQSLGQGPEFLIYFQGTGAADDSGLPNDRFFAVRPEGSVSTLKIQRTERGDSAVYLCASSFNGRGGMDEQFFGPGTRLTVL.